A single sample gave rise to the 7 T cell receptor beta chains below, sequenced in a study of T cells in Graves' hyperthyroidism and ophthalmopathy. Authors of the study amplified TCR beta CDR3 regions from RNA transcripts. TCR CDR3 underwent first-round RT-PCR with the HTBI primer set. From the multiplex PCR reads, TCRdb called clonotypes with MiXCR, one entry per CDR3 protein. In the table there are around 340,000 distinct CDR3 sequences, roughly 21% of which are singletons. Sequences were obtained from blood. All receptors come from a woman between 50 and 59 years old with Graves' hyperthyroidism.

This chain links TRBV10-2 with TRBJ2-6, with 8 bases aligning to TRBD1. V dropped 11 bases and J dropped 1; count of bases not matched to a gene: 7. There are 15 residues in the CDR3. Germline loops: CDR1 WSHSY, CDR2 SAAADI. In nucleotides, the CDR3 is TGCGCCTCACGGACAGGGACATCTGGGGCCAACGTCCTGACTTTC. It yields the protein CASRTGTSGANVLTF.

This clonotype was picked up a small number of times. The gene calls are TRBV5-1 and TRBJ2-7, with TRBD2 identical over 7 bases. Trimming at V came to 4 bases and at J to 6 bases, leaving 16 bases not matched to a gene. This CDR3 contains 16 residues. CDR1 is SGHRS, CDR2 YFSETQ, per germline. CDR3 DNA: TGCGCCAGCAGCGGGGGGAGTGGGCTAGCGGCCCTCGAGCAGTACTTC. Translating gives CASSGGSGLAALEQYF.

The J gene is TRBJ1-5, the V gene TRBV20-1; unclear D gene. V gave up 3 bases and J gave up 7 bases, with 7 bases separating them. Germline V gene data show CDR1 as DFQATT and CDR2 as SNEGSKA (reference sequence). The CDR3 runs to 11 residues. The CDR3 sequence is CSASPDQPQHF. The CDR3 DNA is TGCAGTGCTAGTCCTGACCAGCCCCAGCATTTT.

This clonotype was observed once. The chain recombines TRBV29-1 with TRBJ1-4; D perhaps matches TRBD1 (6 bases). V lost 3 bases to trimming and J lost 6 bases, with 14 bases between them. CDR3 size: 14 residues. The germline V gene encodes CDR1 SQVTM and CDR2 ANQGSEA. The CDR3 loop is CSVEAGAGHEKLFF. In DNA, the CDR3 is TGCAGCGTTGAGGCAGGGGCTGGGCATGAAAAACTGTTTTTT.

This clonotype was recorded at least ten times. This CDR3 reads CASSLAGGGTYNEQFF. CDR3 nucleotide sequence: TGCGCCAGCAGCTTGGCCGGGGGGGGAACCTACAATGAGCAGTTCTTC. The rearrangement joins TRBV5-1 to TRBJ2-1, with 8 positions matching TRBD2. The CDR3 has 16 residues. The germline CDR1 and CDR2 sequences are SGHRS and YFSETQ. V lost 0 bases, J lost 2 bases, and 4 bases stayed unmatched. Full variable domain (remainder filled in from reference TRBV5-1 and TRBJ2-1): KAGVTQTPRYLIKTRGQQVTLSCSPISGHRSVSWYQQTPGQGLQFLFEYFSETQRNKGNFPGRFSGRQFSNSRSEMNVSTLELGDSALYLCASSLAGGGTYNEQFFGPGTRLTVL.

This clonotype showed up many times. The chain has TRBV3-1 and TRBJ1-2, with 10 bases that match TRBD1. Germline CDR1 LGHDT, CDR2 YNNKEL (reference sequence). The length of the CDR3 is 17 residues. The junction had 10 bases not matched to a gene; V was cut back by 3 bases and J by 3 bases. In DNA, the CDR3 is TGTGCCAGCAGCCAGGGTCCTCCGGGACAGGGGTACTATGGCTACACCTTC. It codes for CASSQGPPGQGYYGYTF.

This chain connects TRBV7-9 to TRBJ2-1, with 8 bases lining up with TRBD2. There are 16 residues in the CDR3. Germline V gene lookup returns CDR1 SEHNR and CDR2 FQNEAQ (reference sequence). Losses at the gene ends were 0 bases for V and 2 bases for J; bases not matched to a gene: 3. CDR3 bases: TGTGCCAGCAGCTTAGCTAGCGGGACCCCCTACAATGAGCAGTTCTTC. Encoded protein: CASSLASGTPYNEQFF. Together with reference TRBV7-9 and TRBJ2-1, the CDR3 gives the full variable domain: DTGVSQNPRHKITKRGQNVTFRCDPISEHNRLYWYRQTLGQGPEFLTYFQNEAQLEKSRLLSDRFSAERPKGSFSTLEIQRTEQGDSAMYLCASSLASGTPYNEQFFGPGTRLTVL.